The following is a T cell receptor beta chain sequence with its context. This specimen comes from a study of blood T cell repertoires in COVID-19. Study context: T cells, B-cell-depleted T cells, or PBMCs supplied cDNA or gDNA.

V lost 3 bases and J lost 0; bases outside the gene matches: 10. Germline V lookup: CDR1 MGHRA, CDR2 YSYEKL. CDR3 length: 21 amino acids. Profiled with immunoSEQ multiplex PCR; TCRdb holds only in-frame clones, not every one. This sample has around 80,000 clones, with about 82% found just once. Source material: peripheral blood. The TCR comes from a woman of 80 years or more with acute or convalescent COVID-19. J is TRBJ2-6 and V is TRBV4-1, with 14 bases lining up with TRBD2. The DNA for the CDR3 is TGCGCCAGCAGCCATCCGACTAGCGGGGGGGCCATCGTCTCTGGGGCCAACGTCCTGACTTTC. Translating it yields CASSHPTSGGAIVSGANVLTF.